This T cell receptor (beta chain) derives from a study of T cells after yellow fever vaccination. TCRdb fed the 5' RACE reads into MiXCR, producing one record per CDR3 protein. The table has 250,000 to 350,000 distinct CDR3 sequences, 6.8% seen once. This clonotype was detected ten times or more. The CDR3 is 15 amino acids. The V and J ends lost 4 bases and 5 bases respectively, with 15 bases between them. Per the germline V gene, CDR1 is MNHEY and CDR2 is SMNVEV (reference sequence). The chain recombines TRBV27 with TRBJ1-5; tentatively, D is TRBD1 (5 bases). This specimen was PBMCs, taken roughly 47 days after the first yellow fever vaccination. This TCR derives from a young man who received the YFV17D yellow fever vaccine. CDR3 in amino acids: CASSSGQPSYQPQHF. For the CDR3, the DNA is TGTGCCAGCAGTTCGGGGCAGCCATCCTATCAGCCCCAGCATTTT.